The clone carrying this T cell receptor (beta chain) occurred many times. No antigen is known for it. TCRdb called the 5' RACE reads again in MiXCR, with one record for every CDR3 protein. The table shows over 110,000 distinct CDR3 sequences, with 7% to 9% occurring only once. The sample is drawn from a study of T cells after yellow fever vaccination. The study's findings and limits: Most primary-vaccination clones recurred post-booster (around 95% CD4, 88% CD8).

Germline values: CDR1 DFQATT, CDR2 SNEGSKA (reference sequence). The CDR3 length is 12 residues. V lost 4 bases and J 2 bases, leaving 8 bases between the germline ends. The sequencing here drew on CD4+ T cells sorted from PBMCs, taken 5 days after the yellow fever booster vaccination. This receptor was identified in a man younger than 45 who received the YFV17D yellow fever vaccine. The J gene is TRBJ2-5, the V gene TRBV20-1; maybe TRBD1 (5 bases). CDR3 nucleotides: TGCAGTGCTACAGACAGACAAGAGACCCAGTACTTC. This codes for CSATDRQETQYF.